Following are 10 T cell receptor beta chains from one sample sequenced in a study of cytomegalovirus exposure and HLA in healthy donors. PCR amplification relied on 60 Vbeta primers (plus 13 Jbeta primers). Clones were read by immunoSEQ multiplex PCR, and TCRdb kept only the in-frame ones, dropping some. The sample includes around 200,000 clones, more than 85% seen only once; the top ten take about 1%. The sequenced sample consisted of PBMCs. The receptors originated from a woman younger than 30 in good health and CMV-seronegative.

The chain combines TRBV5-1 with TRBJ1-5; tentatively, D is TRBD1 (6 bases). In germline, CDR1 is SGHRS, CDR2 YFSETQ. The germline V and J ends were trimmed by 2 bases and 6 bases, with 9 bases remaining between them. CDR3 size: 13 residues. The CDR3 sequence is CASSFTGSQPQHF. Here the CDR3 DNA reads TGCGCCAGCAGCTTTACAGGGTCTCAGCCCCAGCATTTT.

CDR3 in amino acids: CASSISGTYEQYF. The CDR3 nucleotides read TGTGCCAGTAGTATTTCGGGTACCTACGAGCAGTACTTC. The V gene is TRBV19, the J gene TRBJ2-7, with D unresolved. This CDR3 contains 13 residues. Germline V gives CDR1 LNHDA, CDR2 SQIVND (reference sequence). Trimming left V 3 bases short and J 2 bases short, with 8 bases between.

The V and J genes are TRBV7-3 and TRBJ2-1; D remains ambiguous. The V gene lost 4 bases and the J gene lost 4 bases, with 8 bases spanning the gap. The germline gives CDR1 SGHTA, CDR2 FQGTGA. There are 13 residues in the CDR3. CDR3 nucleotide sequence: TGTGCCAGCAGCTCAACCGTATACAATGAGCAGTTCTTC. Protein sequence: CASSSTVYNEQFF.

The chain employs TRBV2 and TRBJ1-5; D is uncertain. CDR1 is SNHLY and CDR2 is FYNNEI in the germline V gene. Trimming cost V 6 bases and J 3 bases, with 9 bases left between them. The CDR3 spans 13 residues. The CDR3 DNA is TGTGCCAGCAGGGGAGGGTACAATCAGCCCCAGCATTTT. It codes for CASRGGYNQPQHF.

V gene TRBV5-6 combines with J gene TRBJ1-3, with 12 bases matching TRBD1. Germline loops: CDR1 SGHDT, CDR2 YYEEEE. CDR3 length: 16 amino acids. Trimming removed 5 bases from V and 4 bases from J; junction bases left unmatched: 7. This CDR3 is CASRDGTGGSGNTIYF. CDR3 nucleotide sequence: TGTGCCAGCAGGGACGGGACAGGGGGCTCCGGAAACACCATATATTTT. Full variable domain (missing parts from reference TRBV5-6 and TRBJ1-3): DAGVTQSPTHLIKTRGQQVTLRCSPKSGHDTVSWYQQALGQGPQFIFQYYEEEERQRGNFPDRFSGHQFPNYSSELNVNALLLGDSALYLCASRDGTGGSGNTIYFGEGSWLTVV.

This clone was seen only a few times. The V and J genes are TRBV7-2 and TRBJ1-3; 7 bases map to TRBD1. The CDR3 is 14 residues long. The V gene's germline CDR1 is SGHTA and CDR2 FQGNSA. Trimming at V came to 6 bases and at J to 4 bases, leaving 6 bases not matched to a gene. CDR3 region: CASRLTGDGNTIYF. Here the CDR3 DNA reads TGTGCCAGCAGACTTACAGGGGACGGAAACACCATATATTTT. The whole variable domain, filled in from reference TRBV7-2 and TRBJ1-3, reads GAGVSQSPSNKVTEKGKDVELRCDPISGHTALYWYRQSLGQGLEFLIYFQGNSAPDKSGLPSDRFSAERTGGSVSTLTIQRTQQEDSAVYLCASRLTGDGNTIYFGEGSWLTVV.

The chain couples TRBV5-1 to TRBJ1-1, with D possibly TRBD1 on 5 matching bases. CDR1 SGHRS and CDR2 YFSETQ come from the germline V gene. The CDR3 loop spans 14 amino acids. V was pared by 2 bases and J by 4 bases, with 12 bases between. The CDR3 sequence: CASSLTTDSTEAFF. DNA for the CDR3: TGCGCCAGCAGCTTAACGACAGATAGCACTGAAGCTTTCTTT.

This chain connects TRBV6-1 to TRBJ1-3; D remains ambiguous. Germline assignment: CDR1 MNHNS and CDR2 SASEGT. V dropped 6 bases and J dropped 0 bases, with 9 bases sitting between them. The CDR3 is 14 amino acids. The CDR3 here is CASSGSHSGNTIYF. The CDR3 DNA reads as TGTGCCAGCAGCGGGAGCCACTCTGGAAACACCATATATTTT.

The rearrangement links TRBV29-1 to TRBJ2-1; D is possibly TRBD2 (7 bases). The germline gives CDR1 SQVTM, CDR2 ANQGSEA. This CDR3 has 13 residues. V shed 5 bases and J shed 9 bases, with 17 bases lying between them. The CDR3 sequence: CSVSPPGGLEQFF. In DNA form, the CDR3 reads TGCAGCGTTTCCCCACCCGGGGGGCTTGAGCAGTTCTTC.

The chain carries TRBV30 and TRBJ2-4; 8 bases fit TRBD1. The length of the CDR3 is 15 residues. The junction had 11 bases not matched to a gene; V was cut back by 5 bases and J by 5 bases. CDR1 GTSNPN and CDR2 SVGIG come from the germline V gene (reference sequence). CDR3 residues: CAWGPDRVVENIQYF. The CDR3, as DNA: TGTGCCTGGGGCCCGGACAGGGTGGTCGAAAACATTCAGTACTTC.